The 12 T cell receptor beta chains listed next were all sequenced from one sample in a study of shared clonotypes between healthy human individuals. The data were produced by immunoSEQ multiplex PCR, yet TCRdb's version contains in-frame clones alone and is incomplete. Here the sample spans approximately 320,000 clones, 80% to 90% being singletons. The sample consisted of memory CD8+ T cells sorted from blood. Subset in this sample: CD45RO+ cells pooled with CCR7-negative TemRA cells. Every receptor here comes from a man between 18 and 29 years old in good health.

On this clone: Other DNA sequences in this specimen translate into the identical CDR3. The V gene is TRBV2, the J gene TRBJ2-2, with TRBD2 as a possible D gene (6 bases). Deletions cut 3 bases from V and 5 bases from J, with 7 bases between. The V gene's germline CDR1 is SNHLY and CDR2 FYNNEI. The CDR3 runs to 13 residues. The CDR3 here is CASSDGGTGELFF. The CDR3 DNA sequence: TGTGCCAGCAGTGATGGAGGGACCGGGGAGCTGTTTTTT.

V usage is TRBV6-5 and J usage is TRBJ1-1; D perhaps matches TRBD1 (5 bases). The ends were cut back, 8 bases at V and 10 bases at J, with 17 bases in the middle. CDR1 MNHEY and CDR2 SVGAGI come from the germline V gene. The CDR3 extends over 12 amino acids. In DNA, the CDR3 is TGTGCCAGCGCCCCGGGACCTATCTCAGCTTTCTTT. It is translated as CASAPGPISAFF.

The chain uses TRBV7-9 and TRBJ1-1, with D unclear. The CDR3 is made up of 13 amino acids. CDR1 is SEHNR, CDR2 FQNEAQ, per germline (reference sequence). Trimming cost V 7 bases and J 5 bases, with 14 bases left between them. DNA for the CDR3: TGTGCCAGCACCCCCGAAGGGAAGACTGAAGCTTTCTTT. Protein product: CASTPEGKTEAFF.

The V and J genes are TRBV7-9 and TRBJ2-3; 8 bases line up with TRBD1. CDR1 is SEHNR, CDR2 FQNEAQ, per germline (reference sequence). There are 17 residues in the CDR3. The ends lost 6 bases at V and 8 bases at J; junction bases unmatched: 19. DNA for the CDR3: TGTGCCAGCAGGACCGAGGTCGGGACAGGAACGTCCTTTACGCAGTATTTT. This translates into CASRTEVGTGTSFTQYF.

The rearrangement uses TRBV6-1 and TRBJ2-7; no reliable D call. The CDR3 runs to 13 residues. The germline CDR1 and CDR2 sequences are MNHNS and SASEGT. V gave up 7 bases and J gave up 0 bases, with 10 bases separating them. The CDR3 DNA reads TGTGCCAGCAAGGACGGAAGCTCCTACGAGCAGTACTTC. Protein: CASKDGSSYEQYF.

This clone was found once. The chain recombines TRBV28 with TRBJ2-7; D is tentatively TRBD1 or TRBD2 (6 bases each). Germline CDR1 MDHEN, CDR2 SYDVKM. This CDR3 comprises 14 residues. The V gene lost 1 base and the J gene lost 5 bases, with 12 bases spanning the gap. DNA of the CDR3: TGTGCCAGCAGTTTATCTGGGGGCGGGGACGAGCAGTACTTC. It specifies CASSLSGGGDEQYF.

V usage is TRBV28 and J usage is TRBJ2-1; D is possibly TRBD2 (5 bases). The CDR3 length is 17 residues. In germline, CDR1 is MDHEN, CDR2 SYDVKM. Trimming removed 5 bases from V and 4 bases from J, with 21 bases in between. The CDR3 sequence: CASSPSWAGVHYNEQFF. The CDR3 DNA follows: TGTGCCAGCAGTCCCAGTTGGGCGGGCGTTCATTACAATGAGCAGTTCTTC.

The chain combines TRBV4-3 with TRBJ2-7; tentatively, D is TRBD2 (5 bases). This CDR3 is built from 18 residues. With 2 bases removed from V and 0 bases from J, the gap between germline ends came to 20 bases. Germline CDR1 and CDR2: LGHNA and YSLEER. CDR3 DNA sequence: TGCGCCAGCAGCCAAAAAGCGGCTCCAGCGGAGTCCTCCTACGAGCAGTACTTC. Protein product: CASSQKAAPAESSYEQYF.

V and J are TRBV10-2 and TRBJ2-1; 8 bases line up with TRBD1. The CDR3 has 15 amino acids. With 6 bases clipped from V and 5 bases from J, the junction kept 9 bases outside the gene matches. Germline V CDR1 and CDR2: WSHSY, SAAADI. Written as DNA, the CDR3 is TGCGCCAGCAGGAAGCAGGGGGCAGGCGACAATGAGCAGTTCTTC. Protein product: CASRKQGAGDNEQFF.

This rearrangement joins TRBV28 to TRBJ2-2, with D unresolved. Germline V gene sequence: CDR1 MDHEN, CDR2 SYDVKM. V was shortened by 4 bases and J by 6 bases, with 3 bases between the two germline ends. This CDR3 is 11 amino acids long. The CDR3 DNA sequence: TGTGCCAGCAGTTCCTCCGGGGAGCTGTTTTTT. Its protein product is CASSSSGELFF.

This sequence joins TRBV4-1 and TRBJ2-7, with D tentatively TRBD2 (5 bases). CDR1 MGHRA and CDR2 YSYEKL come from the germline V gene. This CDR3 contains 17 residues. V was trimmed by 0 bases and J by 4 bases, leaving 19 bases between them. Written as DNA, the CDR3 is TGCGCCAGCAGCCAAGATGGGGAGTTTACAGCCGAATACGAGCAGTACTTC. Amino acid sequence: CASSQDGEFTAEYEQYF.

This clone showed up just a few times. V is TRBV7-9 and J is TRBJ1-2, with a tentative D call TRBD1 (6 bases). CDR1 is SEHNR and CDR2 is FQNEAQ in the germline V gene (reference sequence). The CDR3 covers 12 residues. Trimming left V 5 bases short and J 12 bases short, with 16 bases between. The CDR3 here is CASSQGTDWHTF. CDR3 DNA: TGTGCCAGCAGCCAGGGGACGGATTGGCACACCTTC.